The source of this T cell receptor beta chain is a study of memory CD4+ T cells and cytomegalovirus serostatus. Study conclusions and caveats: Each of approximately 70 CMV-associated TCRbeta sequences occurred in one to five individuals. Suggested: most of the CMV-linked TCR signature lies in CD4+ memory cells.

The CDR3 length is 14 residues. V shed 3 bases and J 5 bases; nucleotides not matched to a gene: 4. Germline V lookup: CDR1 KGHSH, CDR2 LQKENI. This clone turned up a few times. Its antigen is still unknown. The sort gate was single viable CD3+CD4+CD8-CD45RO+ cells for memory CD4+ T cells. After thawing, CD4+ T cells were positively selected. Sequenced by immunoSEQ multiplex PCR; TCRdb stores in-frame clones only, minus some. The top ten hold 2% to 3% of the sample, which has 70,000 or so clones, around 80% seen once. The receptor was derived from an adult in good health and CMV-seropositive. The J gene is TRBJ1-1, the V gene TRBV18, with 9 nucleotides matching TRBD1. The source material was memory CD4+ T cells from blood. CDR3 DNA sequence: TGTGCCAGCTCACCCCTTGGACAGGGGACTGAAGCTTTCTTT. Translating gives CASSPLGQGTEAFF. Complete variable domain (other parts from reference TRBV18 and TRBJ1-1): NAGVMQNPRHLVRRRGQEARLRCSPMKGHSHVYWYRQLPEEGLKFMVYLQKENIIDESGMPKERFSAEFPKEGPSILRIQQVVRGDSAAYFCASSPLGQGTEAFFGQGTRLTVV.